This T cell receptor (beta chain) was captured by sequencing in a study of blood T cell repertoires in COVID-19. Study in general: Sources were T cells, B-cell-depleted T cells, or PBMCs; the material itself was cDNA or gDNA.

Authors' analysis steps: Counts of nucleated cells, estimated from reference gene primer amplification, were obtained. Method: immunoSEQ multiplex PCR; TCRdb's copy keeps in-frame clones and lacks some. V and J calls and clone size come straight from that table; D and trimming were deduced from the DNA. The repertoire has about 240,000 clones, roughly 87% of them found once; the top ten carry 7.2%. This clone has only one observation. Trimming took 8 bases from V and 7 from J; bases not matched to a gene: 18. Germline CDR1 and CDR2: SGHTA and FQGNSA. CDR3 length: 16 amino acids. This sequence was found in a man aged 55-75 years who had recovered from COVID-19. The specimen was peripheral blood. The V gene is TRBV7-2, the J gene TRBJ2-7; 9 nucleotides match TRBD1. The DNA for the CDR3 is TGTGCCAGCGGCCAGGGACGGACAGGGGCCCCTCGGGAGCAGTACTTC. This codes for CASGQGRTGAPREQYF.